At least ten counts were recorded for the clone carrying this TCR beta chain. The data belong to a study of T-cell reconstitution after alpha-beta-depleted transplantation in children. Trimming cost V 1 base and J 5 bases; bases outside gene matches: 16. Germline V gene sequence: CDR1 SGHRS, CDR2 YFSETQ. The CDR3 totals 18 residues. TCRbeta library construction was performed incorporating unique molecular identifiers. TCRdb redid the calling of the PCR reads with MiXCR, one entry per CDR3 protein. The data contain roughly 17,000 distinct CDR3 sequences, around 11% of them singletons. The chain carries TRBV5-1 and TRBJ1-2; 8 bases agree with TRBD1. The TCR originated in a boy under two years old who had a stem cell transplant for Wiskott-Aldrich syndrome, so the T cells may come from the graft donor. Material: PBMCs, mostly from graft donor cells, obtained 180 days after TCRalphabeta/CD19-depleted stem cell transplant. CDR3 sequence (DNA): TGCGCCAGCAGCTTGCCTAGGACAGGGAGCGGCTTAGAGTATGGCTACACCTTC. The encoded protein is CASSLPRTGSGLEYGYTF.